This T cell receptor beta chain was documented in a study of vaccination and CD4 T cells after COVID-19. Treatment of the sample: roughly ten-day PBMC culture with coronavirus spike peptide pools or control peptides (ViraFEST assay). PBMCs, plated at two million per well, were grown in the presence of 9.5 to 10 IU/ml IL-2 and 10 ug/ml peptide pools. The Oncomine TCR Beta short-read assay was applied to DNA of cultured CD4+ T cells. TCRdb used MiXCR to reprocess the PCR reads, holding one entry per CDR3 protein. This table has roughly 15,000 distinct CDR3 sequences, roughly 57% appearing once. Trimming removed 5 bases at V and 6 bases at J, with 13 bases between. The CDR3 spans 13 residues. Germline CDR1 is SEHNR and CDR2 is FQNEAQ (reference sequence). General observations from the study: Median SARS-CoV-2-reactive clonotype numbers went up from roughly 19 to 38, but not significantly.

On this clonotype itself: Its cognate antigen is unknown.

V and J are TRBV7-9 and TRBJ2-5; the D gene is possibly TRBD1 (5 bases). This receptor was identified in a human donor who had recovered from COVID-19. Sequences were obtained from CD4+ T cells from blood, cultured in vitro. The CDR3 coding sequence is TGTGCCAGCAGCCATACCCAGGGAAAGACCCAGTACTTC. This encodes CASSHTQGKTQYF.